This is a list of T cell receptor beta chains from one sample in a study of cytomegalovirus exposure and HLA in healthy donors. Generated by immunoSEQ multiplex PCR, the TCRdb table keeps only in-frame clones and is missing some. This sample has 130,000 or so clones, with roughly four fifths found just once. Material for sequencing was PBMCs. Receptor source: a woman aged 35 to 49 in good health and CMV-seronegative. Both conserved end residues are part of each CDR3. The order of the fields is J gene, clone size, D gene, CDR3 length, V gene, CDR3 protein, CDR3 DNA. The D gene is left open where the match is weak. Some rows mark clone size as missing; the rest say once, few, many or name a class of expanded clone.

TRBJ1-4 NA NA 16 TRBV5-1 CASSLATKGGTEKLFF TGCGCCAGCAGCTTGGCCACTAAAGGGGGAACTGAAAAACTGTTTTTT
TRBJ2-7 NA NA 14 TRBV19 CASGRQGLDYEQYF TGTGCCAGTGGAAGACAGGGACTAGACTACGAGCAGTACTTC
TRBJ2-7 NA NA 17 TRBV7-9 CASSPGPRGRHGNEQYF TGTGCCAGCAGCCCCGGACCTCGAGGGAGGCACGGGAATGAGCAGTACTTC
TRBJ2-7 few TRBD1 13 TRBV10-2 CASRQGGIDEQYF TGCGCCAGCAGACAGGGGGGAATCGACGAGCAGTACTTC
TRBJ2-3 once TRBD2 14 TRBV7-2 CASSLARELYTQYF TGTGCCAGCAGCTTAGCGCGGGAGTTATATACGCAGTATTTT
TRBJ1-2 NA NA 12 TRBV6-5 CASFDRAYGYTF TGTGCCAGCTTTGACAGAGCTTATGGCTACACCTTC
TRBJ1-1 NA TRBD1 14 TRBV15 CATSSFTGAAEAFF TGTGCCACCAGCAGTTTCACAGGGGCAGCTGAAGCTTTCTTT
TRBJ1-3 NA NA 16 TRBV15 CATRVGHQFSGNTIYF TGTGCCACCAGGGTAGGACACCAATTCTCTGGAAACACCATATATTTT
TRBJ1-4 NA TRBD1 16 TRBV6-1 CASSAIPGTGLLELFF TGTGCCAGCAGTGCCATTCCCGGGACAGGACTTCTTGAACTGTTTTTT
TRBJ2-1 NA TRBD2 16 TRBV27 CASSSGTSGRGNEQFF TGTGCCAGCAGTTCCGGGACTAGCGGGAGGGGCAATGAGCAGTTCTTC
TRBJ2-1 NA TRBD2 15 TRBV10-3 CAISQSGRAFNEQFF TGTGCCATCAGCCAAAGCGGGAGGGCTTTCAATGAGCAGTTCTTC
TRBJ2-2 few TRBD2 17 TRBV18 CASSRKLAGTNTGELFF TGTGCCAGCTCGAGAAAACTAGCGGGGACGAACACCGGGGAGCTGTTTTTT
TRBJ2-1 NA TRBD1 19 TRBV4-1 CASSGGRDRRLLSYNEQFF TGCGCCAGCAGCGGAGGCCGGGACAGAAGGTTACTCTCCTACAATGAGCAGTTCTTC
TRBJ2-7 NA TRBD2 16 TRBV27 CASSLSSGTLSYEQYF TGTGCCAGCAGTTTATCGAGCGGGACGCTATCCTACGAGCAGTACTTC
TRBJ2-7 NA TRBD2 13 TRBV6-4 CASSGIAGDEQYF TGTGCCAGCAGTGGAATAGCGGGAGACGAGCAGTACTTC
TRBJ1-4 few NA 14 TRBV10-3 CAISEQGLGEKLFF TGTGCCATCAGTGAGCAGGGTCTCGGGGAAAAACTGTTTTTT
TRBJ1-3 NA TRBD1 15 TRBV7-2 CASSPTRDRGGAIYF TGTGCCAGCAGCCCCACCCGAGACAGGGGTGGGGCCATATATTTT
TRBJ1-3 once NA 17 TRBV27 CASSPAVAGASGNTIYF TGTGCCAGCAGTCCCGCGGTTGCAGGGGCCTCTGGAAACACCATATATTTT
TRBJ2-2 NA NA 14 TRBV6-5 CASSYLSPRGELFF TGTGCCAGCAGTTATCTTTCCCCGAGAGGGGAGCTGTTTTTT
TRBJ1-1 NA TRBD1 15 TRBV7-3 CASSLTGQLGTEAFF TGTGCCAGCAGCTTAACGGGACAGTTGGGTACTGAAGCTTTCTTT
TRBJ2-2 NA TRBD1 16 TRBV4-3 CASSQEIGQVTGELFF TGCGCCAGCAGCCAAGAAATCGGACAGGTTACCGGGGAGCTGTTTTTT
TRBJ2-7 NA NA 13 TRBV11-1 CASSLETGNEQYF TGTGCCAGCAGCTTAGAAACAGGGAACGAGCAGTACTTC
TRBJ2-7 few NA 16 TRBV21-1 CASSKEEGCPHYEQYF TGTGCCAGCAGCAAAGAAGAGGGATGCCCGCACTACGAGCAGTACTTC
TRBJ2-5 NA NA 12 TRBV5-4 CASSRDRETQYF TGTGCCAGCAGCCGGGATCGAGAGACCCAGTACTTC
TRBJ2-7 NA NA 14 TRBV6-1 CASSEDSSSYEQYF TGTGCCAGCAGTGAGGACAGCAGCTCCTACGAGCAGTACTTC
TRBJ2-1 NA TRBD2 16 TRBV19 CASSMVGLAGGNEQFF TGTGCCAGTAGTATGGTCGGACTAGCGGGAGGAAATGAGCAGTTCTTC
TRBJ2-1 NA TRBD2 18 TRBV7-3 CASSSSTSGSYPYNEQFF TGTGCCAGCAGCTCCTCGACTAGCGGGAGTTACCCATACAATGAGCAGTTCTTC